The TCR beta chain under discussion was sequenced for a study of molecular identifiers for immune sequencing clone quantification. The wider study: For replicates, RNA isolated from 20,000 or 100,000 naive CD8 cells was divided into five portions, of which four were sequenced.

CDR1 DFQATT and CDR2 SNEGSKA come from the germline V gene (reference sequence). The CDR3 covers 15 residues. Trimming removed 1 base from V and 0 bases from J; junction bases left unmatched: 6. Previously described methods and listed TCR primers were used for bulk TCR libraries. MiXCR, run by TCRdb on the PCR reads, gives a single entry per CDR3 protein. The sample has more than 450,000 distinct CDR3 sequences; 20% to 25% are singletons. The sequence was obtained from a human donor in good health. Some libraries in this study had Jurkat cell RNA spiked in. Material for sequencing was naive CD8+ T cells from blood, with Jurkat cell RNA spiked in. As to subset: FACS-sorted CD8+CD4-CCR7+CD45RA+ naive T cells. The chain employs TRBV20-1 and TRBJ2-7, with 7 bases identical to TRBD1. This chain's CDR3 is CSARGTGRPSYEQYF. CDR3 nucleotide sequence: TGCAGTGCTAGAGGGACAGGCAGGCCCTCCTACGAGCAGTACTTC.